One and the same sample provided the 15 T cell receptor beta chains below, sequenced in a study of blood T cell repertoires in COVID-19. The repertoire was sequenced with immunoSEQ multiplex PCR; TCRdb's copy has only in-frame clones and lacks some. The sample yields 300,000 to 400,000 clones, approximately 88% seen once. Sequenced input: PBMCs or T cells enriched from blood (not recorded which). The receptors were gathered from a man aged 60-69 years who had recovered from COVID-19.

The V and J genes are TRBV6-1 and TRBJ2-7; 8 nucleotides match TRBD1. The CDR3 spans 14 residues. V trimming: 3 bases; J trimming: 3 bases; junction bases outside the gene matches: 4. Germline CDR1 is MNHNS and CDR2 is SASEGT. CDR3 sequence reads: CASSEGQAIYEQYF. The CDR3 DNA is TGTGCCAGCAGTGAGGGACAGGCGATCTACGAGCAGTACTTC.

This clone occurred a few times. This chain uses TRBV19 with TRBJ1-5, with a tentative D call TRBD1 (6 bases). This CDR3 region has 19 residues. V gave up 6 bases and J gave up 0 bases, with 24 bases separating them. CDR1 and CDR2 (germline): LNHDA, SQIVND (reference sequence). The CDR3 nucleotides read TGTGCCAGTAGCCGCGGGCGCCAGGGGATGCAATATAGCAATCAGCCCCAGCATTTT. This gives the protein CASSRGRQGMQYSNQPQHF.

V is TRBV9 and J is TRBJ2-5; maybe TRBD1 (5 bases). Germline assignment: CDR1 SGDLS and CDR2 YYNGEE. The length of the CDR3 is 15 residues. V lost 4 bases and J 1 base, leaving 14 bases between the germline ends. The CDR3 is CASSPRQGTQETQYF. The CDR3 nucleotides are TGTGCCAGCAGCCCCAGGCAGGGTACCCAAGAGACCCAGTACTTC.

This clone was observed a handful of times. The rearrangement joins TRBV2 to TRBJ2-1; D is unclear. V lost 4 bases and J 4 bases, leaving 8 bases between the germline ends. From germline, CDR1 is SNHLY and CDR2 FYNNEI. This CDR3 spans 13 amino acids. CDR3 in amino acids: CASSVGLYNEQFF. The CDR3 coding sequence is TGTGCCAGCAGTGTGGGCTTATACAATGAGCAGTTCTTC.

This chain connects TRBV27 to TRBJ2-6; 11 positions match TRBD1. This CDR3 is built from 18 residues. Germline lookup yields CDR1 MNHEY and CDR2 SMNVEV (reference sequence). V trimming: 5 bases; J trimming: 1 base; junction bases outside the gene matches: 7. CDR3 DNA: TGTGCCAGCAGTAAGAGGGACAGGGGGTCGTCTGGGGCCAACGTCCTGACTTTC. Its translation is CASSKRDRGSSGANVLTF.

This clone was found once. This chain uses TRBV18 with TRBJ2-1, with TRBD1 identical over 10 bases. V was clipped by 6 bases and J by 8 bases; unmatched bases: 13. CDR1 is KGHSH and CDR2 is LQKENI in the germline V gene. This CDR3 has 16 residues. The CDR3 loop is CASSPSLGQGGHEQFF. The DNA of the CDR3 is TGTGCCAGCTCCCCTTCACTCGGACAGGGGGGTCATGAGCAGTTCTTC.

The chain uses TRBV11-2 and TRBJ1-1, with D possibly TRBD1 on 5 matching bases. The germline V gene encodes CDR1 SGHAT and CDR2 FQNNGV. V was cut by 1 base and J by 1 base, with 13 bases left in between. The CDR3 is 16 residues long. CDR3 sequence (DNA): TGTGCCAGCAGCTTAGGCCCAAGGGGCTCGAACACTGAAGCTTTCTTT. It translates to CASSLGPRGSNTEAFF.

The chain is built from TRBV5-5 and TRBJ1-3, with 10 bases that match TRBD1. The ends lost 2 bases at V and 1 base at J; junction bases unmatched: 6. The CDR3 runs to 17 residues. Germline V gene sequence: CDR1 SGHKS, CDR2 YYEKEE (reference sequence). Here the CDR3 DNA reads TGTGCCAGCAGCTTAACCGGGACAGGGGAATCTGGAAACACCATATATTTT. This codes for CASSLTGTGESGNTIYF.

A single count supports this clone. This chain uses TRBV28 with TRBJ2-2, with D tentatively TRBD1 (5 bases). Trimming pared 5 bases from V and 5 bases from J, leaving 12 bases between. This CDR3 is 14 amino acids long. The germline gives CDR1 MDHEN, CDR2 SYDVKM. Here the CDR3 reads CASSLDSVTGELFF. The CDR3 bases are TGTGCCAGCAGTCTAGACAGTGTAACCGGGGAGCTGTTTTTT.

This clone came up a few times. The chain recombines TRBV28 with TRBJ2-1; TRBD1 might be the D (6 bases). The ends were cut back, 8 bases at V and 8 bases at J, with 10 bases in the middle. CDR1 MDHEN and CDR2 SYDVKM come from the germline V gene. This CDR3 is 11 amino acids long. The CDR3 DNA follows: TGTGCCAGCGGGACACTAGATGAGCAGTTCTTC. Translated: CASGTLDEQFF.

J is TRBJ1-2 and V is TRBV10-3, with 9 bases lining up with TRBD1. The CDR3 has 15 residues. Germline V CDR1 and CDR2: ENHRY, SYGVKD. V dropped 2 bases and J dropped 7; count of bases not matched to a gene: 8. CDR3 sequence: CAISERDRVFRGYTF. As DNA, the CDR3 is TGTGCCATCAGTGAGCGGGACAGGGTGTTTCGTGGCTACACCTTC.

The V gene is TRBV6-5, the J gene TRBJ1-3; the match to TRBD1 covers 9 bases. The CDR3 is made up of 16 amino acids. J lost 4 bases, V lost 0 bases, and 4 bases had no gene match. Germline values: CDR1 MNHEY, CDR2 SVGAGI. The CDR3 loop reads CASSYSGTGIGNTIYF. The CDR3 bases are TGTGCCAGCAGTTACTCGGGGACAGGGATCGGAAACACCATATATTTT.

With respect to this clone: The same CDR3 also results from other DNA sequences found in this sample. V and J are TRBV9 and TRBJ1-4; D ambiguous. This CDR3 contains 13 residues. Per germline, CDR1 SGDLS and CDR2 YYNGEE. V lost 0 bases and J lost 5, with 5 bases in between. Here the CDR3 DNA reads TGTGCCAGCAGCGTAGGCGGGAATGAAAAACTGTTTTTT. This codes for CASSVGGNEKLFF.

The rearrangement uses TRBV5-1 and TRBJ2-1; the match to TRBD2 covers 8 bases. Trimming took 0 bases from V and 7 from J; bases not matched to a gene: 3. The CDR3 is 14 amino acids. CDR1 SGHRS and CDR2 YFSETQ come from the germline V gene. CDR3 sequence: CASSLGGLVNEQFF. The CDR3 DNA is TGCGCCAGCAGCTTGGGGGGACTAGTGAATGAGCAGTTCTTC.

The chain joins TRBV28 to TRBJ1-4; tentative D call: TRBD1 (5 bases). CDR1 and CDR2 (germline): MDHEN, SYDVKM. Trimming stripped 5 bases from V and 0 bases from J, with 13 bases between. The CDR3 consists of 16 residues. Written as DNA, the CDR3 is TGTGCCAGCAGTACAACCGACAGTGCAACTAATGAAAAACTGTTTTTT. Protein sequence: CASSTTDSATNEKLFF.